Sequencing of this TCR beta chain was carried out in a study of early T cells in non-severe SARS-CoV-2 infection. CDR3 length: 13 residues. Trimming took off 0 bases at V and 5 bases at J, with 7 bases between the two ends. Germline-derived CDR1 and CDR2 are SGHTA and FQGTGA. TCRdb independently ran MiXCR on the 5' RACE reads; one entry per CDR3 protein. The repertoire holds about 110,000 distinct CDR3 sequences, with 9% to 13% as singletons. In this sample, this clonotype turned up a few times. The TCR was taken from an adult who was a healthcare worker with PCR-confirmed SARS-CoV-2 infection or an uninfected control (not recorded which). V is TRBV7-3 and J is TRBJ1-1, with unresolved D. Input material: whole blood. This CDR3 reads CASSLTGWTEAFF. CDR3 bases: TGTGCCAGCAGCTTAACAGGATGGACTGAAGCTTTCTTT.